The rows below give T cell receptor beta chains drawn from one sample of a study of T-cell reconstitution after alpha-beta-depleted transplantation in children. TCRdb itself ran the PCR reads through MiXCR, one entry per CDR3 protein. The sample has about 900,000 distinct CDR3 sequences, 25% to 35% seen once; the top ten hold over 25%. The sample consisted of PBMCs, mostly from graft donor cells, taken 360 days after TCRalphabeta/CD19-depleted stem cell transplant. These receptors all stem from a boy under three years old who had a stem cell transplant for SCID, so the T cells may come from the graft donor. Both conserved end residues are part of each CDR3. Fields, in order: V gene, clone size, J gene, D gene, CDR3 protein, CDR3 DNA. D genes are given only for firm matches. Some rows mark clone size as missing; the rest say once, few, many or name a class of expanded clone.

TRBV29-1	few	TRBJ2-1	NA	CSVEGTPSSYNEQFF	TGCAGCGTTGAGGGGACTCCTAGCTCCTACAATGAGCAGTTCTTC
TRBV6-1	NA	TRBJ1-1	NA	CASSPRDPTEAFF	TGTGCCAGCAGCCCCAGGGATCCCACTGAAGCTTTCTTT
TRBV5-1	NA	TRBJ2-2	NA	CASSFNAGADSGKLFF	TGCGCCAGCAGCTTTAACGCGGGGGCCGATTCGGGGAAGCTGTTTTTT
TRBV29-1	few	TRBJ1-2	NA	CSEGGLSGYTF	TGCAGCGAAGGGGGATTGAGTGGCTACACCTTC
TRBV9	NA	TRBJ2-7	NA	CASSVSRDAFSYEQYF	TGTGCCAGCAGCGTATCCAGGGACGCCTTCTCCTACGAGCAGTACTTC
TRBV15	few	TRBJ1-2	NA	CATSREGGNVGYTF	TGTGCCACCAGCAGAGAGGGCGGCAATGTCGGCTACACCTTC
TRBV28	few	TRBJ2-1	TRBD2	CASSLLAGNNEQFF	TGTGCCAGCAGTTTACTAGCGGGGAACAATGAGCAGTTCTTC
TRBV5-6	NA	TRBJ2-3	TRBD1	CASSLPIVQGADTQYF	TGTGCCAGCAGCTTGCCGATCGTACAGGGGGCAGATACGCAGTATTTT
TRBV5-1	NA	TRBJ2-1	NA	CASSSGQPGNEQFF	TGCGCCAGCAGCTCTGGACAGCCAGGAAATGAGCAGTTCTTC
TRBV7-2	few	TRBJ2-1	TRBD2	CASSLGLAAVYEQFF	TGTGCCAGCAGCTTAGGACTAGCGGCAGTTTATGAGCAGTTCTTC
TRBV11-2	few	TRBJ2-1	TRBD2	CASSLHFRGSGEYNEQFF	TGTGCCAGCAGCTTACATTTCCGGGGTAGCGGGGAATACAATGAGCAGTTCTTC
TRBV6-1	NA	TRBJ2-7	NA	CASRPLGFTRYEQYF	TGTGCCAGCAGACCGCTCGGGTTTACGCGGTACGAGCAGTACTTC
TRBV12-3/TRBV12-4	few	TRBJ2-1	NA	CASGGTYNEQFF	TGTGCCAGCGGGGGGACCTACAATGAGCAGTTCTTC
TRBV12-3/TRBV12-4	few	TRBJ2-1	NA	CASSNGPNYNEQFF	TGTGCCAGCAGTAACGGACCAAACTACAATGAGCAGTTCTTC
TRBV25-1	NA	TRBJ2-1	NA	CASSGGAGVQFF	TGTGCCAGCAGTGGGGGGGCGGGGGTACAGTTCTTC
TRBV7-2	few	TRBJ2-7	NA	CASSLADHEQYF	TGTGCCAGCAGCTTAGCGGACCACGAGCAGTACTTC
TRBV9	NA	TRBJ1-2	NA	CASSAPGRAYGYTF	TGTGCCAGCAGCGCACCTGGCAGGGCCTATGGCTACACCTTC
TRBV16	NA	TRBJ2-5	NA	CASLRDGEETQYF	TGTGCCAGCCTTCGGGACGGTGAAGAGACCCAGTACTTC
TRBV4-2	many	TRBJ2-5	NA	CASSQGIIDGVGRETQYF	TGTGCCAGCAGCCAAGGGATAATAGACGGGGTGGGCCGCGAGACCCAGTACTTC
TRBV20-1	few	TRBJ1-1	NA	CSAQVGGAEAFF	TGCAGTGCCCAAGTGGGGGGCGCTGAAGCTTTCTTT